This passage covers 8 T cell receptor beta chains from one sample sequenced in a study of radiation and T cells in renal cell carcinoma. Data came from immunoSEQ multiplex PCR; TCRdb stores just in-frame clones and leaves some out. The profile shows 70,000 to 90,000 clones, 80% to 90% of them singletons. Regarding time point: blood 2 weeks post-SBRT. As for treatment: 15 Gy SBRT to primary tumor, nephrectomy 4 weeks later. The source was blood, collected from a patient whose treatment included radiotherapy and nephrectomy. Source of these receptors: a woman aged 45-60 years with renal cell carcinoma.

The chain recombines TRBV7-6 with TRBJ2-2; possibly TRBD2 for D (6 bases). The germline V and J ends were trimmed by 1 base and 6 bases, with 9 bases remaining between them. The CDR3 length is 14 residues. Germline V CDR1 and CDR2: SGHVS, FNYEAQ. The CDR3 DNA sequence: TGTGCCAGCAGCTTAGTTGCGGGACCCGGGGAGCTGTTTTTT. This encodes CASSLVAGPGELFF.

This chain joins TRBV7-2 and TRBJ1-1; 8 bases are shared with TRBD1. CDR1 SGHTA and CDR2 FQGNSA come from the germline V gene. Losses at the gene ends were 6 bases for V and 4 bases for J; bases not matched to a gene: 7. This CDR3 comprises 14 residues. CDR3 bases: TGTGCCAGCAGTATGACAGGGGCTTCCACTGAAGCTTTCTTT. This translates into CASSMTGASTEAFF.

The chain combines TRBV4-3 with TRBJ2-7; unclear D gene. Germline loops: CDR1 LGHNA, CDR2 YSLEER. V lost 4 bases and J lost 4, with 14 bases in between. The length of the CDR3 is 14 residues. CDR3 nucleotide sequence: TGCGCCAGCAGCCCGGTGGTGGATTGGTACGAGCAGTACTTC. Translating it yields CASSPVVDWYEQYF.

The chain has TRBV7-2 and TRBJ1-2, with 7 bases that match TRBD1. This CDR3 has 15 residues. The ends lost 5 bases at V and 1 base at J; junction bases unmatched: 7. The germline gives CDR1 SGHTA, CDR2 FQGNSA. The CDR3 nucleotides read TGTGCCAGCAGCCCAGACAGGGTAGTTAACTATGGCTACACCTTC. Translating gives CASSPDRVVNYGYTF.

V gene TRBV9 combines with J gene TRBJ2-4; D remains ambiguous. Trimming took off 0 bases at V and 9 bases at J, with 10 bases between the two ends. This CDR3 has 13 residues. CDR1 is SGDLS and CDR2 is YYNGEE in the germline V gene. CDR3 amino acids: CASSVGGDVIQYF. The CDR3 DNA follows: TGTGCCAGCAGCGTAGGTGGGGATGTCATTCAGTACTTC.

The CDR3 DNA reads TGTGCCAGCAGGCAAACCCGGACTAGCGGCAACACCGGGGAGCTGTTTTTT. Its protein is CASRQTRTSGNTGELFF. This chain joins TRBV28 and TRBJ2-2, with 10 bases matching TRBD2. There are 17 residues in the CDR3. Germline-derived CDR1 and CDR2 are MDHEN and SYDVKM. The V gene end was trimmed by 6 bases and the J gene end by 2 bases; junction bases not matched to a gene: 9. Using reference TRBV28 and TRBJ2-2 for the parts outside the CDR3, the full variable domain is DVKVTQSSRYLVKRTGEKVFLECVQDMDHENMFWYRQDPGLGLRLIYFSYDVKMKEKGDIPEGYSVSREKKERFSLILESASTNQTSMYLCASRQTRTSGNTGELFFGEGSRLTVL.

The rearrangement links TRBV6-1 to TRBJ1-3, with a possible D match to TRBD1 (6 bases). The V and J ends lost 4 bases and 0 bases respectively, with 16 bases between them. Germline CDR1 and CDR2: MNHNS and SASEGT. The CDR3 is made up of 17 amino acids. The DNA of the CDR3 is TGTGCCAGCAGTGTCCCACAGGGCTTGGCCTCTGGAAACACCATATATTTT. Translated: CASSVPQGLASGNTIYF.

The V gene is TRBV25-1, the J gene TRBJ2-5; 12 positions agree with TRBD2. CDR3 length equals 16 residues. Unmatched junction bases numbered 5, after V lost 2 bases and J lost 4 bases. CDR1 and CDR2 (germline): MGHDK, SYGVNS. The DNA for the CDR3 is TGTGCCAGCAGTGAACACGGGACTAGCGGGTTAGAGACCCAGTACTTC. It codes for CASSEHGTSGLETQYF.